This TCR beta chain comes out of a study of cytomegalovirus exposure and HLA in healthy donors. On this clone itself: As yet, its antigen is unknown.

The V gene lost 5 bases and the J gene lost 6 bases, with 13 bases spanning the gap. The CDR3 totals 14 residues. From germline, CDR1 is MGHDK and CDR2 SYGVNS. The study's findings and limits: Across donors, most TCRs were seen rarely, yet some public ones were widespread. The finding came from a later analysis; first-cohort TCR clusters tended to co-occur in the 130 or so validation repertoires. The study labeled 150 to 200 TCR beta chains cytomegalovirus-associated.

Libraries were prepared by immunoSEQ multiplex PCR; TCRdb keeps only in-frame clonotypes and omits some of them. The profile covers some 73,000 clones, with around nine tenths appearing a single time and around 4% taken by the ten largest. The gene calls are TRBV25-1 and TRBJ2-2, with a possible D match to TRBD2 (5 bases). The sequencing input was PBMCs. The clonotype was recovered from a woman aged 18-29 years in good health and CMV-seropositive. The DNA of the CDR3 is TGTGCCAGCAGTAAGGACTGGGCGTCCGGGGAGCTGTTTTTT. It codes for CASSKDWASGELFF.